These 5 T cell receptor beta chains originate from one sample sequenced in a study of T cells in Graves' hyperthyroidism and ophthalmopathy. Amplification of TCR beta CDR3 regions used RNA as the template. HTBI primers were the set used in a first-round RT-PCR of the TCR CDR3. Each CDR3 protein is one row after TCRdb ran MiXCR on the multiplex PCR reads. The repertoire holds some 500,000 distinct CDR3 sequences, with approximately 15% as singletons. Sequenced material: blood. All receptors come from a young woman with Graves' hyperthyroidism.

This clonotype has ten or more counts. The CDR3 DNA reads as TGCAGTGCTAGAGGACTCGAGGGAAACACCATATATTTT. It yields the protein CSARGLEGNTIYF. The chain combines TRBV20-1 with TRBJ1-3; no firm D call. V was shortened by 1 base and J by 4 bases, with 8 bases between the two germline ends. The CDR3 has 13 amino acids. Germline V gives CDR1 DFQATT, CDR2 SNEGSKA (reference sequence).

Many counts were recorded for this clonotype. The chain uses TRBV5-1 and TRBJ2-5; no reliable D call. Germline assignment: CDR1 SGHRS and CDR2 YFSETQ. Trimming removed 2 bases at V and 1 base at J, with 9 bases between. The CDR3 totals 14 residues. DNA of the CDR3: TGCGCCAGCAGCTTTCAGCAGCTCCAAGAGACCCAGTACTTC. Translated, it gives CASSFQQLQETQYF.

The CDR3 nucleotides are TGTGCCAGCAGCTTAGCCCGTACCTCCTACGAGCAGTACTTC. This encodes CASSLARTSYEQYF. The J gene is TRBJ2-7, the V gene TRBV7-6; no firm D call. Germline CDR1 is SGHVS and CDR2 is FNYEAQ. V was clipped by 0 bases and J by 0 bases, with 6 bases between them. CDR3 length: 14 amino acids.

This clonotype was detected only a few times. This chain links TRBV19 with TRBJ2-5, with 8 bases lining up with TRBD1. Germline V gene sequence: CDR1 LNHDA, CDR2 SQIVND (reference sequence). The V gene end was trimmed by 7 bases and the J gene end by 1 base; junction bases not matched to a gene: 2. CDR3 length equals 13 residues. The CDR3 region has the DNA TGTGCCAGTATAGACAGGGGCCAAGAGACCCAGTACTTC. It yields the protein CASIDRGQETQYF. Supplemented by reference TRBV19 and TRBJ2-5, the full variable domain reads DGGITQSPKYLFRKEGQNVTLSCEQNLNHDAMYWYRQDPGQGLRLIYYSQIVNDFQKGDIAEGYSVSREKKESFPLTVTSAQKNPTAFYLCASIDRGQETQYFGPGTRLLVL.

The V call is TRBV12-3 or TRBV12-4, the J call TRBJ2-1; D is possibly TRBD2 (5 bases). V dropped 1 base and J dropped 10 bases, with 11 bases sitting between them. This CDR3 comprises 13 residues. CDR3 sequence (DNA): TGTGCCAGCAGTTTAGAGGGAGTTCGGGAGCAGTTCTTC. Its translation is CASSLEGVREQFF.